This TCR beta chain comes out of a study of long-term antiretroviral therapy in people with HIV. V was cut by 6 bases and J by 3 bases, with 20 bases left in between. Germline CDR1 is KGHSH and CDR2 is LQKENI. CDR3 length: 16 amino acids. Survey level was the resolution at which the v3.0 immunoSEQ assay ran. Profiling relied on immunoSEQ multiplex PCR, and the TCRdb table lists in-frame clones only, not all of them. The data contain about 16,000 clones, around 90% of them singletons. The chain joins TRBV18 to TRBJ1-2; D ambiguous. This specimen consisted of unsorted PBMCs, obtained approximately 2.3 years before starting antiretroviral therapy. This receptor was identified in a woman younger than 45 with HIV. The CDR3 protein is CASSTPAAKRDYGYTF. The CDR3, as DNA: TGTGCCAGCTCGACTCCCGCGGCCAAAAGGGACTATGGCTACACCTTC.